The rows below give T cell receptor beta chains drawn from one sample of a study of cytomegalovirus exposure and HLA in healthy donors. Measured with immunoSEQ multiplex PCR; TCRdb has only the in-frame clones, and not every one. The sample totals roughly 51,000 clones. The sequencing sample was made of PBMCs. The receptors were gathered from a male donor in good health and CMV-seropositive. CDR3s include the opening cysteine and the closing phenylalanine or tryptophan. The order of the fields is D gene, V gene, J gene, CDR3 protein. D genes are given only for firm matches.

d_call: TRBD1
v_call: TRBV14
j_call: TRBJ1-6
cdr3_aa: CASSQTGVSPLHF

d_call: TRBD2
v_call: TRBV11-2
j_call: TRBJ2-5
cdr3_aa: CASSLGPGGETQYF

d_call: TRBD1
v_call: TRBV5-8
j_call: TRBJ2-2
cdr3_aa: CASSPQGTALGPGELFF

d_call: NA
v_call: TRBV25-1
j_call: TRBJ2-1
cdr3_aa: CASSGEVNEQFF

d_call: NA
v_call: TRBV7-2
j_call: TRBJ1-5
cdr3_aa: CASSPGGNQPQHF

d_call: TRBD1
v_call: TRBV7-2
j_call: TRBJ2-3
cdr3_aa: CASSPDRATDTQYF

d_call: NA
v_call: TRBV5-6
j_call: TRBJ2-1
cdr3_aa: CASSLEVTRYNEQFF

d_call: TRBD1
v_call: TRBV6-1
j_call: TRBJ1-6
cdr3_aa: CASSPTGVSNSPLHF

d_call: TRBD1
v_call: TRBV5-1
j_call: TRBJ2-3
cdr3_aa: CASSLQGQGLTDTQYF

d_call: NA
v_call: TRBV11-2
j_call: TRBJ2-5
cdr3_aa: CASRPPRANQETQYF

d_call: TRBD1
v_call: TRBV7-9
j_call: TRBJ2-1
cdr3_aa: CASSLTGIEQFF

d_call: TRBD2
v_call: TRBV7-9
j_call: TRBJ2-1
cdr3_aa: CASSFGGGLGGGASEQFF

d_call: NA
v_call: TRBV9
j_call: TRBJ2-7
cdr3_aa: CASSLTGSPYEQYF

d_call: NA
v_call: TRBV28
j_call: TRBJ2-5
cdr3_aa: CASSPFAVTQETQYF

d_call: TRBD1
v_call: TRBV7-9
j_call: TRBJ1-2
cdr3_aa: CASSLARTGGDGYTF

d_call: NA
v_call: TRBV19
j_call: TRBJ2-7
cdr3_aa: CASSRGGPPAYEQYF

d_call: NA
v_call: TRBV6-6
j_call: TRBJ2-7
cdr3_aa: CASSYSQGSDGEQYF

d_call: NA
v_call: TRBV5-1
j_call: TRBJ1-1
cdr3_aa: CASSFEYLDTEAFF

d_call: TRBD2
v_call: TRBV4-3
j_call: TRBJ2-7
cdr3_aa: CASSQLAGGSYEQYF

d_call: NA
v_call: TRBV7-2
j_call: TRBJ2-1
cdr3_aa: CASSLDSGYNEQFF

d_call: NA
v_call: TRBV5-1
j_call: TRBJ1-2
cdr3_aa: CASSLVWAFRF

d_call: TRBD2
v_call: TRBV5-1
j_call: TRBJ2-5
cdr3_aa: CASSRSGGEETQYF

d_call: TRBD1
v_call: TRBV7-9
j_call: TRBJ1-1
cdr3_aa: CATVKQGAGTEAFF

d_call: TRBD1
v_call: TRBV28
j_call: TRBJ2-1
cdr3_aa: CASSFRGQYNEQFF

d_call: NA
v_call: TRBV2
j_call: TRBJ1-5
cdr3_aa: CASSPDSGWSSNQPQHF

d_call: NA
v_call: TRBV9
j_call: TRBJ2-5
cdr3_aa: CARLDRYF

d_call: NA
v_call: TRBV19
j_call: TRBJ2-7
cdr3_aa: CASPLEQYF

d_call: NA
v_call: TRBV5-5
j_call: TRBJ2-7
cdr3_aa: CASSPQGPYEQYF

d_call: TRBD2
v_call: TRBV4-3
j_call: TRBJ2-4
cdr3_aa: CASSQDSGGVKNIQYF

d_call: NA
v_call: TRBV6-1
j_call: TRBJ1-2
cdr3_aa: CASGIGGGYGYTF

d_call: NA
v_call: TRBV4-1
j_call: TRBJ2-7
cdr3_aa: CASSQVGGSLYEQYF

d_call: TRBD2
v_call: TRBV11-2
j_call: TRBJ2-1
cdr3_aa: CASSSGLAGVGEQFF

d_call: TRBD2
v_call: TRBV19
j_call: TRBJ2-2
cdr3_aa: CASSMPFGGGAPNTGELFF

d_call: NA
v_call: TRBV7-2
j_call: TRBJ2-1
cdr3_aa: CASSTGSLPSYNEQFF

d_call: NA
v_call: TRBV5-6
j_call: TRBJ2-2
cdr3_aa: CASSHRPGELFF

d_call: NA
v_call: TRBV27
j_call: TRBJ2-7
cdr3_aa: CASSFGGQAYEQYF